This paragraph reports one T cell receptor beta chain. Its matching antigen is unknown. TCRdb reprocessed the RACE reads with MiXCR, giving one entry per CDR3 protein. This sample carries under 200,000 distinct CDR3 sequences, about 27% of them seen once, and the ten largest clones take roughly 2.2%. This sample is part of a study of human T cells and chemical hapten exposure. Stated time point: patch test 3, about 24 weeks after DPC sensitization. Specified treatment: therapeutic diphenylcyclopropenone sensitization with weekly scalp DPC. Drawing of blood took place ahead of applying each patch test. Extraction of total RNA was performed on unfractionated whole blood. Findings and caveats of the study: Positive correlation was observed between PT1 expanded TCR counts and patch test score.

This clonotype was sampled from a woman aged 18-30 years with alopecia areata. Some clones in this sample may be carry-over from other donors' samples. The sample was whole blood, taken in connection with sensitization to the hapten diphenylcyclopropenone (DPC).

This CDR3 reads CASGQSIGIDTEAFF. The CDR3 nucleotides are TGTGCCAGCGGACAGTCAATAGGTATCGACACTGAAGCTTTCTTT. The rearrangement uses TRBV27 and TRBJ1-1; D may be TRBD1 (6 bases). This CDR3 has 15 amino acids. V was pared by 8 bases and J by 3 bases, with 19 bases between. Germline V gives CDR1 MNHEY, CDR2 SMNVEV (reference sequence).